The rows below give T cell receptor beta chains drawn from one sample of a study of blood T cell repertoires in COVID-19. Profiled with immunoSEQ multiplex PCR; TCRdb holds only in-frame clones, not every one. This sample yields roughly 570,000 clones, of which roughly 89% are seen a single time; 7.8% belongs to the top ten. The source material was peripheral blood. These receptors were obtained from a woman aged 50 to 60 with COVID-19, enrolled during active disease. CDR3s include the opening cysteine and the closing phenylalanine or tryptophan. A D gene is named only where the DNA matches it firmly. Not all rows give a size; the values are once, few, many and, for expanded clones, a class.

d_call clone_size j_call v_call cdr3_nt cdr3_aa
NA NA TRBJ2-7 TRBV10-3 TGTGCCATCAGTGAGTCGAGTAGTAGCGGCTACGAGCAGTACTTC CAISESSSSGYEQYF
NA once TRBJ1-2 TRBV6-2/TRBV6-3 TGTGCCAGCAGTTATCTCGGGGGTTGGGGCTACACCTTC CASSYLGGWGYTF
NA once TRBJ2-7 TRBV16 TGTGCCAGCAGCCAAATTTTATACGAGCAGTACTTC CASSQILYEQYF
TRBD2 NA TRBJ2-1 TRBV19 TGTGCCAGTAGTATAGCTCGGAGGGGCGGGGGGATTGAGCAGTTCTTC CASSIARRGGGIEQFF
NA NA TRBJ1-1 TRBV9 TGTGCCAGCAGCGTAGCCGACATCATGAACACTGAAGCTTTCTTT CASSVADIMNTEAFF
TRBD1 few TRBJ1-2 TRBV5-8 TGTGCCAGCAGCCAGTCGGACAGGGGAGGTGGCTACACCTTC CASSQSDRGGGYTF
TRBD1 few TRBJ1-1 TRBV7-9 TGTGCCAGCAGCAGGGGACAGGGGATTTGGGACACTGAAGCTTTCTTT CASSRGQGIWDTEAFF
TRBD1 NA TRBJ1-4 TRBV28 TGTGCCAGCAGGGGCGGGACAGGGAATGAAAAACTGTTTTTT CASRGGTGNEKLFF
NA NA TRBJ1-1 TRBV3-1/TRBV3-2 TGTGCCAGCAGCCACCCCATCCCGCGGGGGGCTACTGAAGCTTTCTTT CASSHPIPRGATEAFF
NA NA TRBJ1-2 TRBV2 TGTGCCAGCAGTGAAACACGAACCGGGACATCTTCTAACTATGGCTACACCTTC CASSETRTGTSSNYGYTF
NA NA TRBJ1-1 TRBV6-1 TGTGCCAGCAGTGAACCCGACAGGAACACTGAAGCTTTCTTT CASSEPDRNTEAFF
TRBD1 once TRBJ1-6 TRBV5-1 TGCGCCAGCAGCTCGGGACAGGAGGAATCACCCCTCCACTTT CASSSGQEESPLHF
NA once TRBJ2-7 TRBV30 TGTGCCTGGAATGAGGCGCGGGACGAGCAGTACTTC CAWNEARDEQYF
TRBD2 NA TRBJ2-3 TRBV5-1 TGCGCCAGCAGCCTACCGAGCTATAGCGGGGGTTCAGATACGCAGTATTTT CASSLPSYSGGSDTQYF
NA NA TRBJ1-6 TRBV7-8 TGTGCCAGCAGCTTACAATCAGGGAATCAATCACCCCTCCACTTT CASSLQSGNQSPLHF
NA NA TRBJ2-1 TRBV24-1 TGTGCCACCAGTGGGGGGGTCGGTGAGCAGTTCTTC CATSGGVGEQFF
NA NA TRBJ2-7 TRBV10-3 TGTGCCACTTCCAACCTATACGAGCAGTACTTC CATSNLYEQYF
TRBD2 NA TRBJ2-7 TRBV6-5 TGTGCCAGCACGGGAGGCGGGGGGGACTACGAGCAGTACTTC CASTGGGGDYEQYF
NA NA TRBJ2-1 TRBV6-5 TGTGCCAGCAGTTCACCCCCGGGACTCCGCTACAATGAGCAGTTCTTC CASSSPPGLRYNEQFF
TRBD1 NA TRBJ2-3 TRBV24-1 TGTGCCACCAGTGAGTGGACAGGTGGAGATACGCAGTATTTT CATSEWTGGDTQYF
NA NA TRBJ2-7 TRBV7-2 TGTGCCAGCAGCCCCAGGGGCTACGAGCAGTACTTC CASSPRGYEQYF
TRBD2 NA TRBJ2-3 TRBV5-1 TGCGCCAGCAGTCCCGGGACTAGCGCCCGAATCCTTTACACAGATACGCAGTATTTT CASSPGTSARILYTDTQYF